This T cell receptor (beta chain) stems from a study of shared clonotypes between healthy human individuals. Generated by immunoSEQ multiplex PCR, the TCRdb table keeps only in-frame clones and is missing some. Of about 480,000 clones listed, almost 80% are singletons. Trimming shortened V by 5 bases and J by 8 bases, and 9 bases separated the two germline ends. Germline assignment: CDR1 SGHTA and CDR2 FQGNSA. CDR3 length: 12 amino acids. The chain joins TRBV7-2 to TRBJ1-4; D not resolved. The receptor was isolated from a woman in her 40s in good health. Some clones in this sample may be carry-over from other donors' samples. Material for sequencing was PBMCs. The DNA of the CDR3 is TGTGCCAGCAGCCGGGTAGGGGAAAAACTGTTTTTT. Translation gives CASSRVGEKLFF.